This TCR beta chain was retrieved from a study of blood T cells in healthy people across ages. Overall study context: The capture of about one barcoded beta molecule per two T cells was achieved by template switching.

Together with a sample-barcoded 5' primer, a J-beta primer mix was included in a second PCR lasting about 7 to 12 cycles. One entry per CDR3 protein results from TCRdb running MiXCR on the 5' RACE reads. Of approximately 780,000 distinct CDR3 sequences in the sample, more than 25% were seen once. Per-sample PBMC isolation yielded at least 6.5 million cells. This clonotype occurred a few times. This sample was shared with a second study, whose subject was T cells of mothers and their children. That publication notes: With the M1S primer of the second PCR, sample barcodes and 2-4 random nucleotides were added.

The TCR was taken from a boy aged 5 to 17 in good health. The sample taken for sequencing was blood.

Here the CDR3 DNA reads TGTGCCAGCAGTTGGGCAGGTGGATCCTACGAGCAGTACTTC. This translates into CASSWAGGSYEQYF. The rearrangement joins TRBV12-3 or TRBV12-4 to TRBJ2-7, with unresolved D. The length of the CDR3 is 14 residues. V was clipped by 4 bases and J by 1 base, with 11 bases between them.